This TCR beta chain stems from a study of molecular identifiers for immune sequencing clone quantification. The CDR3 loop spans 14 amino acids. J was trimmed by 0 bases and V by 5 bases; bases with no gene match: 4. Germline V CDR1 and CDR2: SQVTM, ANQGSEA. This clonotype was seen a handful of times. Its antigen is unidentified. General study findings and limits: Highly expanded clone sizes could be underestimated by identical TCR molecules that share a barcode.

TCRdb recomputed calls from the PCR reads with MiXCR, one row per CDR3 protein. This table holds 90,000 or so distinct CDR3 sequences, under 25% found once. The genes are TRBV29-1 and TRBJ2-1, with 7 positions matching TRBD1. This receptor was taken from a human donor in good health. Some libraries in this study had Jurkat cell RNA spiked in. The sequenced material came from naive CD8+ T cells from blood, with Jurkat cell RNA spiked in. Subset: FACS-sorted CD8+CD4-CCR7+CD45RA+ naive T cells. The CDR3 nucleotides read TGCAGCGTTTTACAGGGGAGCTCCTACAATGAGCAGTTCTTC. Amino acids: CSVLQGSSYNEQFF.